These 13 T cell receptor beta chains originate from one sample sequenced in a study of blood T cell repertoires in COVID-19. The assay was immunoSEQ multiplex PCR, and TCRdb's table has in-frame clones only and misses some. Among about 480,000 clones listed, roughly 87% were seen once. The specimen was PBMCs or T cells enriched from blood (not recorded which). All receptors come from a woman aged 18-30 years with acute COVID-19.

V usage is TRBV30 and J usage is TRBJ1-2; 7 nucleotides match TRBD1. V was pared by 0 bases and J by 6 bases, with 4 bases of the junction left unmatched. Germline CDR1 and CDR2: GTSNPN and SVGIG (reference sequence). The CDR3 extends over 13 amino acids. The CDR3 region has the DNA TGTGCCTGGAGTGTACAGACAGGGAATGGCTACACCTTC. It is translated as CAWSVQTGNGYTF.

The chain carries TRBV11-2 and TRBJ1-2; D remains unclear. This CDR3 contains 15 residues. V was pared by 4 bases and J by 7 bases, with 19 bases between. CDR1 is SGHAT and CDR2 is FQNNGV in the germline V gene. CDR3 in DNA: TGTGCCAGCAGCTACTTTCTCACTGGGCTCGGTGGCTACACCTTC. Translating gives CASSYFLTGLGGYTF.

The chain couples TRBV27 to TRBJ1-1; 7 bases are shared with TRBD1. After removal of 7 bases from V and 2 bases from J, the junction contained 4 bases not matched to a gene. This CDR3 has 13 amino acids. Germline CDR1 and CDR2: MNHEY and SMNVEV (reference sequence). CDR3 amino acids: CASIRQGNTEAFF. The CDR3 DNA sequence: TGTGCCAGCATCCGACAGGGAAACACTGAAGCTTTCTTT.

Turning to this clone: This specimen includes other DNA sequences encoding the same CDR3. The J gene is TRBJ1-5, the V gene TRBV27, with D unclear. The length of the CDR3 is 12 residues. Germline loops: CDR1 MNHEY, CDR2 SMNVEV (reference sequence). The V gene lost 5 bases and the J gene lost 7 bases, with 9 bases spanning the gap. The CDR3, as DNA: TGTGCCAGCAGTCTCCGAGGGCAGCCCCAGCATTTT. It specifies CASSLRGQPQHF.

The CDR3 reads CASSFYRGLVEKLFF. CDR3 in DNA: TGTGCCAGCAGTTTTTACAGGGGGCTCGTCGAAAAACTGTTTTTT. This chain connects TRBV28 to TRBJ1-4; the match to TRBD1 covers 9 bases. CDR3 length equals 15 residues. V was pared by 3 bases and J by 8 bases, with 7 bases of the junction left unmatched. The V gene's germline CDR1 is MDHEN and CDR2 SYDVKM. Based on the CDR3 plus reference TRBV28 and TRBJ1-4, the full variable domain is DVKVTQSSRYLVKRTGEKVFLECVQDMDHENMFWYRQDPGLGLRLIYFSYDVKMKEKGDIPEGYSVSREKKERFSLILESASTNQTSMYLCASSFYRGLVEKLFFGSGTQLSVL.

In this sample, this clone turned up once. The V and J genes are TRBV6-5 and TRBJ1-5; D unclear. Germline CDR1 and CDR2: MNHEY and SVGAGI. CDR3 length equals 16 residues. The V end lost 0 bases, the J end lost 2 bases, and 11 bases lay between the germline ends. Here the CDR3 DNA reads TGTGCCAGCAGTTACTCATGGGGAGTGGGCAATCAGCCCCAGCATTTT. This sequence encodes CASSYSWGVGNQPQHF.

This chain connects TRBV5-1 to TRBJ2-7; D might be TRBD2 (6 bases). V lost 1 base and J lost 5, with 10 bases in between. The CDR3 is made up of 13 amino acids. Germline V gives CDR1 SGHRS, CDR2 YFSETQ. The CDR3 protein is CASSLTSLDEQYF. CDR3 in DNA: TGCGCCAGCAGCTTGACTAGCCTAGACGAGCAGTACTTC.

The rearrangement uses TRBV30 and TRBJ2-1, with 16 bases lining up with TRBD2. The CDR3 contains 17 residues. Per germline, CDR1 GTSNPN and CDR2 SVGIG (reference sequence). V lost 4 bases, J lost 8 bases, and 11 bases stayed unmatched. DNA of the CDR3: TGTGCCTGGACCAACTCCGGGACTAGCGGGAGGGTGGATGAGCAGTTCTTC. This encodes CAWTNSGTSGRVDEQFF.

The V gene is TRBV4-3, the J gene TRBJ2-5; D perhaps matches TRBD2 (7 bases). Trimming removed 0 bases at V and 5 bases at J, with 13 bases between. The CDR3 runs 15 residues. Germline assignment: CDR1 LGHNA and CDR2 YSLEER. The CDR3 DNA is TGCGCCAGCAGCCAAGATGGGGGGGCCGGGGAGACCCAGTACTTC. Amino acids: CASSQDGGAGETQYF.

The CDR3 bases are TGCGCCAGCAGTGAGGGGCCTGGTCGAGAAAAACTGTTTTTT. This translates into CASSEGPGREKLFF. V and J are TRBV10-1 and TRBJ1-4, with no clear D. The CDR3 has 14 residues. Germline V CDR1 and CDR2: WNHNN, SYGVQD (reference sequence). Trimming cost V 2 bases and J 8 bases, with 12 bases left between them.

The chain recombines TRBV5-1 with TRBJ2-7, with TRBD1 matching over 7 bases. V gave up 4 bases and J gave up 8 bases; unmatched junction bases: 18. The CDR3 totals 16 residues. Germline CDR1 reads SGHRS; CDR2 reads YFSETQ. The CDR3 protein is CASSPDGLDRTGQQYF. DNA of the CDR3: TGCGCCAGCAGCCCGGATGGCCTGGACAGGACAGGCCAGCAGTACTTC.

The chain combines TRBV13 with TRBJ2-4; 9 bases agree with TRBD1. The CDR3 consists of 15 residues. V gave up 5 bases and J gave up 4 bases; unmatched junction bases: 6. Germline values: CDR1 PRHDT, CDR2 FYEKMQ (reference sequence). The CDR3 region is CASSLPGTGKNIQYF. For the CDR3, the DNA is TGTGCCAGCAGCCTACCTGGGACAGGGAAAAACATTCAGTACTTC. Full variable domain (missing parts from reference TRBV13 and TRBJ2-4): AAGVIQSPRHLIKEKRETATLKCYPIPRHDTVYWYQQGPGQDPQFLISFYEKMQSDKGSIPDRFSAQQFSDYHSELNMSSLELGDSALYFCASSLPGTGKNIQYFGAGTRLSVL.

This rearrangement joins TRBV5-1 to TRBJ2-3; D perhaps matches TRBD2 (6 bases). The CDR3 totals 15 residues. V lost 0 bases and J lost 1, with 9 bases in between. CDR1 and CDR2 from the germline V gene are SGHRS and YFSETQ. CDR3 sequence reads: CASSLGPGGTDTQYF. DNA for the CDR3: TGCGCCAGCAGCTTGGGCCCGGGGGGCACAGATACGCAGTATTTT.